This T cell receptor (beta chain) was sequenced during a study of cytomegalovirus exposure and HLA in healthy donors. Study-wide context: The platform used for the roughly 110 validation repertoires matched that of the 600 to 800 first-cohort repertoires, a later analysis reported. Study-level results: Reports showed the classifier diagnosing cytomegalovirus status with high specificity and sensitivity. Among TCR beta chains, those listed as cytomegalovirus-associated numbered over 150.

Trimming pared 1 base from V and 2 bases from J, leaving 10 bases between. CDR3 length: 14 residues. As concerns this clone: Antigen unknown.

Assay: immunoSEQ multiplex PCR; the TCRdb copy retains only in-frame clones and omits some. The sample yields about 76,000 clones, roughly 92% seen once. Sequenced material: PBMCs. The TCR was taken from a woman younger than 35 in good health and CMV-seronegative. V gene TRBV5-3 combines with J gene TRBJ2-7, with D perhaps TRBD1 (5 bases). TRBV5-3 is annotated as an ORF whose role is uncertain. CDR3 DNA: TGTGCCAGAAGCTTGTTGACAGCGACCTACGAGCAGTACTTC. Amino acid sequence: CARSLLTATYEQYF.